This T cell receptor (beta chain) was obtained from a study of T cell responses to AZD1222 COVID-19 vaccine. Study-level findings and limits: Reportedly, nearly half the spike-specific TCRs target unmutated variant regions. Baseline antibody screening turned up just a handful of seropositive AZD1222 recipients. White British donors predominated, females outnumbered males, and clonal diversity was possibly underestimated.

The assay was immunoSEQ multiplex PCR, and TCRdb's table has in-frame clones only and misses some. The sample consists of about 110,000 clones, 85% to 90% of them appearing once. As for this clone: The antigen remains unidentified.

Germline CDR1 reads SGHKS; CDR2 reads YYEKEE (reference sequence). The ends were cut back, 3 bases at V and 7 bases at J, with 11 bases in the middle. The length of the CDR3 is 13 residues. The specimen comprised peripheral blood, sampled on day 0 of AZD1222 vaccination. The sequence came from an adult in good health. This sequence joins TRBV5-5 and TRBJ2-1; tentatively, D is TRBD2 (6 bases). The CDR3 DNA sequence: TGTGCCAGCAGCTGGTTTGGGGGGAATGAGCAGTTCTTC. Its translation: CASSWFGGNEQFF.